This entry describes one T cell receptor beta chain. The CDR3 has 14 amino acids. Germline V gives CDR1 MDHEN, CDR2 SYDVKM. The J segment lost 2 bases and the V segment lost 4 bases, leaving 2 bases of the junction unmatched. This specimen belongs to a study of radiation and T cells in renal cell carcinoma. Described treatment: treatment-naive control, cytoreductive nephrectomy. Libraries were prepared by immunoSEQ multiplex PCR; TCRdb keeps only in-frame clonotypes and omits some of them. The sample includes about 25,000 clones, roughly 50% of them seen just once. This sequence joins TRBV28 and TRBJ1-5; 7 bases map to TRBD1. This sample comprised tumor tissue, obtained from a patient whose treatment was nephrectomy without radiotherapy. This sequence was found in a man in his forties or fifties with renal cell carcinoma. The CDR3 here is CASSYTGGNQPQHF. DNA of the CDR3: TGTGCCAGCAGTTACACAGGGGGCAATCAGCCCCAGCATTTT.